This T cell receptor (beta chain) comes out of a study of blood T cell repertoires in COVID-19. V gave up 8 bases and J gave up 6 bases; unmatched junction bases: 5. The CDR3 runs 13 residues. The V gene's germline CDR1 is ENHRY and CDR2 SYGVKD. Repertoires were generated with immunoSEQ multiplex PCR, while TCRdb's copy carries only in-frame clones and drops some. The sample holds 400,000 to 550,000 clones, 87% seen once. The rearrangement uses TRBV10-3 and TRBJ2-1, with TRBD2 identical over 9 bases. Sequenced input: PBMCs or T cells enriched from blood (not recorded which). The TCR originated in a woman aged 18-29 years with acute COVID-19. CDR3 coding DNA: TGTGCCATCGCCGGGACTAGCCGCAATGAGCAGTTCTTC. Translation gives CAIAGTSRNEQFF.